The sequence of this T cell receptor beta chain was determined in a study of regulatory T cells in long-lasting Graves disease. General observations from the study: Newly diagnosed Graves' patients exceeded persistent ones in TCR diversity.

Trimming took 4 bases from V and 6 from J; bases not matched to a gene: 14. This CDR3 is 16 amino acids long. The germline V gene has CDR1 MDHEN and CDR2 SYDVKM. This clonotype occurred many times. Its antigen is unknown. Sample time point: newly diagnosed GD, antithyroid drugs for less than 3 months. The TCR library was made from RNA extracted from PBMCs. Researchers made TCR beta libraries by using iRepertoire HTBI primers and running Arm-PCR on CDR3 regions. From the multiplex PCR reads, TCRdb called clonotypes with MiXCR, one entry per CDR3 protein. Of roughly 350,000 distinct CDR3 sequences in the sample, about 17% were seen once. The sample also formed part of further work on T cells in Graves' hyperthyroidism and ophthalmopathy. Per that paper: The hyperthyroidism patients had all been newly diagnosed, and their disease duration was under 2 months. Their ages ranged from 18 to 65 years. Using the HTBI primer set, a first-round RT-PCR was run on the TCR CDR3.

This specimen was peripheral blood mononuclear cells (PBMCs), taken at new diagnosis, from a patient treated with antithyroid drugs. The chain uses TRBV28 and TRBJ2-5; TRBD2 matches 7 bases. The receptor comes from a woman aged 18-29 years with Graves disease. The CDR3 region has the DNA TGTGCCAGCAGTTCTTACTCCCGGGAGGTATTGAAGACCCAGTACTTC. Residues: CASSSYSREVLKTQYF.